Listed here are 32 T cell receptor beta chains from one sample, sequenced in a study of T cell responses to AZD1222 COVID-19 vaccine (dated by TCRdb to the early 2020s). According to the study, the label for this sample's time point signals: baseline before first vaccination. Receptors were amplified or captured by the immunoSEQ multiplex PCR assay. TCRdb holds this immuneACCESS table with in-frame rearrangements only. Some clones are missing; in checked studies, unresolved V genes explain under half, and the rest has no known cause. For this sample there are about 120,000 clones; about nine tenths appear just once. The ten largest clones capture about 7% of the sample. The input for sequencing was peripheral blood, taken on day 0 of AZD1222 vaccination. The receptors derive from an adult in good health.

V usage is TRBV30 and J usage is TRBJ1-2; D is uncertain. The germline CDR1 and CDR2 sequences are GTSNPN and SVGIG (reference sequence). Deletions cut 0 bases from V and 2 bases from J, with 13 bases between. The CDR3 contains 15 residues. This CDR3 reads CAWSVRGRLNYGYTF. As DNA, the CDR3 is TGTGCCTGGAGTGTACGGGGAAGGCTCAACTATGGCTACACCTTC. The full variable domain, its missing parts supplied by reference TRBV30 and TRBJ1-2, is SQTIHQWPATLVQPVGSPLSLECTVEGTSNPNLYWYRQAAGRGLQLLFYSVGIGQISSEVPQNLSASRPQDRQFILSSKKLLLSDSGFYLCAWSVRGRLNYGYTFGSGTRLTVV.

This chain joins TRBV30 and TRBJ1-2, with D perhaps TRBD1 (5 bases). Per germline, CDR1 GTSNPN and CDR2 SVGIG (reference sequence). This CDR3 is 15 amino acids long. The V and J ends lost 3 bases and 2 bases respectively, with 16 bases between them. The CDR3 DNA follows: TGTGCCTGGAGAGCCTATGACAGCGAAAACTATGGCTACACCTTC. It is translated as CAWRAYDSENYGYTF.

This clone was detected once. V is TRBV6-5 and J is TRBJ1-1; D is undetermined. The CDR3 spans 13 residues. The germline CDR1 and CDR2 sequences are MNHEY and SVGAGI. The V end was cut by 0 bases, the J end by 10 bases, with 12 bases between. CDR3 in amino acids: CASSYSLHMRAFF. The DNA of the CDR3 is TGTGCCAGCAGTTACTCGTTGCATATGCGAGCTTTCTTT.

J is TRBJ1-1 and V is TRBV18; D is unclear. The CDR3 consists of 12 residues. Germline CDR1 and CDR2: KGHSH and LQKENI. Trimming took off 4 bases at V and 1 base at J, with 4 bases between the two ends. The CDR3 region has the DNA TGTGCCAGCTCACTTTCGAACACTGAAGCTTTCTTT. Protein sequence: CASSLSNTEAFF.

The DNA for the CDR3 is TGCGCCAGCAGTGGACAGCTCCAAGAGACCCAGTACTTC. Translated, it gives CASSGQLQETQYF. This chain connects TRBV10-1 to TRBJ2-5, with D tentatively TRBD1 (5 bases). There are 13 residues in the CDR3. V shed 4 bases and J shed 1 base, with 7 bases lying between them. CDR1 is WNHNN, CDR2 SYGVQD, per germline (reference sequence).

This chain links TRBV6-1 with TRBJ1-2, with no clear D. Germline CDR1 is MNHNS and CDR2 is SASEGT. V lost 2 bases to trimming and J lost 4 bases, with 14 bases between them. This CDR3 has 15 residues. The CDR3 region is CASSERRSRVYGYTF. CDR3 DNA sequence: TGTGCCAGCAGTGAAAGAAGGTCCCGCGTCTATGGCTACACCTTC.

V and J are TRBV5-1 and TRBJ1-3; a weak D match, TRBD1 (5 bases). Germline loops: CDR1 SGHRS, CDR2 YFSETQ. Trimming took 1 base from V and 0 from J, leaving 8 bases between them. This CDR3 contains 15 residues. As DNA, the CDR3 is TGCGCCAGCAGCTTGTCCACAGGCTCTGGAAACACCATATATTTT. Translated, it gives CASSLSTGSGNTIYF.

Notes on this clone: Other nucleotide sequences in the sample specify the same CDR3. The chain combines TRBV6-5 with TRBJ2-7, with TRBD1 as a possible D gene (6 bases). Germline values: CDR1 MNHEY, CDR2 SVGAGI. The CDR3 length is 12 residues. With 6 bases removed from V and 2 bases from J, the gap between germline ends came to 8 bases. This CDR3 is CASSQGPYEQYF. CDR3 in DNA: TGTGCCAGCAGCCAGGGGCCCTACGAGCAGTACTTC.

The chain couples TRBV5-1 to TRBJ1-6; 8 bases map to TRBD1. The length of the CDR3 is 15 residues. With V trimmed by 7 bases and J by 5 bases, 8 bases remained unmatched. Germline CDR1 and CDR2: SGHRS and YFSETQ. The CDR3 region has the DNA TGCGCCAGCCGAACCGGACAGGGACATAATTCACCCCTCCACTTT. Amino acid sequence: CASRTGQGHNSPLHF.

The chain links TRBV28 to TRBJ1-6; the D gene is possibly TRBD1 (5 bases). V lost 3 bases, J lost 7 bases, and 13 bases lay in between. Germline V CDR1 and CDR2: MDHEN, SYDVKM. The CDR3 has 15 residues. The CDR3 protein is CASSFHPGRNSPLHF. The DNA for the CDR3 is TGTGCCAGCAGTTTTCATCCAGGGAGAAATTCACCCCTCCACTTT.

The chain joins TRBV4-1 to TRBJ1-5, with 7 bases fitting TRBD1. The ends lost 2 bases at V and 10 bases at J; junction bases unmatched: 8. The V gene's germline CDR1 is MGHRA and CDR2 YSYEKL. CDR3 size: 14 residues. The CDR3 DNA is TGCGCCAGCAGCCAACCGGGACAGATTCAACCCCAGCATTTT. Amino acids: CASSQPGQIQPQHF.

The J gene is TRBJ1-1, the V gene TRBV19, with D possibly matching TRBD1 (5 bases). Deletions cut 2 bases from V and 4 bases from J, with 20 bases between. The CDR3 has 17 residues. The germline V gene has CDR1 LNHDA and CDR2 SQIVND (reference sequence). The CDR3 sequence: CASSINPWNIGATEAFF. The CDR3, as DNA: TGTGCCAGTAGTATAAACCCCTGGAACATCGGGGCCACTGAAGCTTTCTTT.

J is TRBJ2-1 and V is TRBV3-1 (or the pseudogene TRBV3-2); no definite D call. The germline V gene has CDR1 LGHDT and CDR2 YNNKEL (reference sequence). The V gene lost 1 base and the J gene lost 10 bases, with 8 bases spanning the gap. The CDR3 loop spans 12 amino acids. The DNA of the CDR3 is TGTGCCAGCAGCCAAGGAGTCGGAGAGCAGTTCTTC. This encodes CASSQGVGEQFF.

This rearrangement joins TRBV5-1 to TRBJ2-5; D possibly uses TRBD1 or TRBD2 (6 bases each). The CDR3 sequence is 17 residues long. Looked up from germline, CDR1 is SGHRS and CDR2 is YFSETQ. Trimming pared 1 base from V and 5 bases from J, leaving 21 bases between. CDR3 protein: CASSLTGLTYGGETQYF. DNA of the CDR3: TGCGCCAGCAGCTTGACCGGACTCACCTACGGGGGCGAGACCCAGTACTTC.

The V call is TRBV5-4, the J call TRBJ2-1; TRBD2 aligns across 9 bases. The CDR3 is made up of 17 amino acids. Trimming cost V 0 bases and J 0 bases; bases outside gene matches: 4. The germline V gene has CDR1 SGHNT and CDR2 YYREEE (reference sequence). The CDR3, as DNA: TGTGCCAGCAGCTTGGGCGGTAGCGGGAGCTCCTACAATGAGCAGTTCTTC. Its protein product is CASSLGGSGSSYNEQFF.

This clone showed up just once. As DNA, the CDR3 is TGTGCCACCCGATACGGACCCAATCAGCCCCAGCATTTT. Protein: CATRYGPNQPQHF. The rearrangement links TRBV6-5 to TRBJ1-5, with unresolved D. V was pared by 10 bases and J by 3 bases, with 13 bases between. CDR1 is MNHEY and CDR2 is SVGAGI in the germline V gene. CDR3 length equals 13 residues.

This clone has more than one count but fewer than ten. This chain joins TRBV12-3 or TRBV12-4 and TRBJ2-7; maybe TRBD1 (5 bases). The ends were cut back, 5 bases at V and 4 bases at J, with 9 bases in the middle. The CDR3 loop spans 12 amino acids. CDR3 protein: CASSTYRYEQYF. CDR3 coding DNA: TGTGCCAGCAGTACCTACAGGTACGAGCAGTACTTC.

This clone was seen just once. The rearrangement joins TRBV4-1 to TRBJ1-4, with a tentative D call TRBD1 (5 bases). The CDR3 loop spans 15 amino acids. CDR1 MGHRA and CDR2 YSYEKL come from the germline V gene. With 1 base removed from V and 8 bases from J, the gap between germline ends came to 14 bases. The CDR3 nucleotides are TGCGCCAGCAGCCAAGGTCTAGGGGTGGGAGAAAAACTGTTTTTT. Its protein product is CASSQGLGVGEKLFF.

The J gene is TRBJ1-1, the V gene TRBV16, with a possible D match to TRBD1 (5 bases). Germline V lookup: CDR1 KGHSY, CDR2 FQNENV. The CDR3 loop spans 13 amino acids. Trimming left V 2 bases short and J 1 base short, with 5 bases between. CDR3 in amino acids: CASSQQGNTEAFF. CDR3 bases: TGTGCCAGCAGCCAACAGGGGAACACTGAAGCTTTCTTT.

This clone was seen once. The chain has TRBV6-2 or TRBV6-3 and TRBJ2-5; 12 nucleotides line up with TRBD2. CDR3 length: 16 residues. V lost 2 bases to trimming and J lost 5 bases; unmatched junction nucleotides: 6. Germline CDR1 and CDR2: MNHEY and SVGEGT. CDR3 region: CASSYGLAGPPETQYF. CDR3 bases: TGTGCCAGCAGTTACGGACTAGCGGGACCTCCGGAGACCCAGTACTTC.

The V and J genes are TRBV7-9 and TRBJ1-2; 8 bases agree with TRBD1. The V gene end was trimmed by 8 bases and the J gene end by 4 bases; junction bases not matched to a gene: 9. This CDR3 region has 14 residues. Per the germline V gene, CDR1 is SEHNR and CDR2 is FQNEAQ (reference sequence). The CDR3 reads CASYPTGAGYGYTF. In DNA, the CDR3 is TGTGCCAGCTATCCGACAGGGGCTGGCTATGGCTACACCTTC. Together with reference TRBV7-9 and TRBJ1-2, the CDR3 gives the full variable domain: DTGVSQNPRHKITKRGQNVTFRCDPISEHNRLYWYRQTLGQGPEFLTYFQNEAQLEKSRLLSDRFSAERPKGSFSTLEIQRTEQGDSAMYLCASYPTGAGYGYTFGSGTRLTVV.

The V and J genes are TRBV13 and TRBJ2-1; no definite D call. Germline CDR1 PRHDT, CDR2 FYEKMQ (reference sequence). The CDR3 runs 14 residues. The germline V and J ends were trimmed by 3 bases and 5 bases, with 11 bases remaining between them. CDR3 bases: TGTGCCAGCAGCTTCACGTCCCCCAACAATGAGCAGTTCTTC. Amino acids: CASSFTSPNNEQFF.

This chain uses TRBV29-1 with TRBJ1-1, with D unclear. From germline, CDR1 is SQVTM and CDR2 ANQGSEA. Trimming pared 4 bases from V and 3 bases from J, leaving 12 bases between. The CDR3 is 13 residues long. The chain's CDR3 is CSVVRGADTEAFF. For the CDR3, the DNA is TGCAGCGTTGTGCGGGGTGCGGACACTGAAGCTTTCTTT.

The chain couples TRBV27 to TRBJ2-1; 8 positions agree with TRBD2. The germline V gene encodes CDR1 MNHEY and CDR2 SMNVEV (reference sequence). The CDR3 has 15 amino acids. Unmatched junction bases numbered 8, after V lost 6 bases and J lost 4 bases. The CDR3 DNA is TGTGCCAGCAGCCTACCGGGACTAGGTTACAATGAGCAGTTCTTC. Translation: CASSLPGLGYNEQFF.

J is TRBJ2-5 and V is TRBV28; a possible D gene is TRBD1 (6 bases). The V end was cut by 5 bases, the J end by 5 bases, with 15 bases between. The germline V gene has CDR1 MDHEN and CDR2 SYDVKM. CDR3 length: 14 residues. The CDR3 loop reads CASSRTDLRETQYF. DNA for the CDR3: TGTGCCAGCAGTAGGACAGATCTTAGGGAGACCCAGTACTTC.

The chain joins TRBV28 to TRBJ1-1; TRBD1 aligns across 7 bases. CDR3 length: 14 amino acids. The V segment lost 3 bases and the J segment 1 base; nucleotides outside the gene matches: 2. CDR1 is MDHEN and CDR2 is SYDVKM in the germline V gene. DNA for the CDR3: TGTGCCAGCAGTTTCAGGGGGACGAACACTGAAGCTTTCTTT. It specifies CASSFRGTNTEAFF.

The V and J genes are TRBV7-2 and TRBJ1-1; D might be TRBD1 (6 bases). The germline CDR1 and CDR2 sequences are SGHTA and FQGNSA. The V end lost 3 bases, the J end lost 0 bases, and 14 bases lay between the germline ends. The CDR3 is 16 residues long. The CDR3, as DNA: TGTGCCAGCAGCTTGGGGCCCGGGACACTGAACACTGAAGCTTTCTTT. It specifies CASSLGPGTLNTEAFF.

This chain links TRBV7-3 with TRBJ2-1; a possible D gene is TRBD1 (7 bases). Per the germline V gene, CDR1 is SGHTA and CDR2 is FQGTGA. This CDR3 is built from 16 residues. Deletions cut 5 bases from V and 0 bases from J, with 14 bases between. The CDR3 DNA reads TGTGCCAGCAGCCCCGGAGGGACAGCCTCCTACAATGAGCAGTTCTTC. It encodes CASSPGGTASYNEQFF.

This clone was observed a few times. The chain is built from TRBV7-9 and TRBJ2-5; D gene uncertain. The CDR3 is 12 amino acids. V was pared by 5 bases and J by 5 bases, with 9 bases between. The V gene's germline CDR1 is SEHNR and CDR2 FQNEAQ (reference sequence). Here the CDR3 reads CASSKSLETQYF. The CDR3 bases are TGTGCCAGCAGCAAATCTCTGGAGACCCAGTACTTC.

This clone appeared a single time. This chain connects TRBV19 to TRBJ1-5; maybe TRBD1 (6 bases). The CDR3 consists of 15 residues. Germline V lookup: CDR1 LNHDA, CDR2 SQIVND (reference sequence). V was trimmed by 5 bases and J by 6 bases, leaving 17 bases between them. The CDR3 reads CASSAWAGASQPQHF. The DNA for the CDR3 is TGTGCCAGTAGTGCCTGGGCGGGGGCGAGTCAGCCCCAGCATTTT.

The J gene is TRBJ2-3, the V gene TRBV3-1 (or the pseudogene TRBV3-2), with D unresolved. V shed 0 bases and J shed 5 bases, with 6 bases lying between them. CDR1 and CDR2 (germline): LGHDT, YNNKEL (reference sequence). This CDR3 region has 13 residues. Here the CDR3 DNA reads TGTGCCAGCAGCCAAGACCCCAAAGATACGCAGTATTTT. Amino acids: CASSQDPKDTQYF.

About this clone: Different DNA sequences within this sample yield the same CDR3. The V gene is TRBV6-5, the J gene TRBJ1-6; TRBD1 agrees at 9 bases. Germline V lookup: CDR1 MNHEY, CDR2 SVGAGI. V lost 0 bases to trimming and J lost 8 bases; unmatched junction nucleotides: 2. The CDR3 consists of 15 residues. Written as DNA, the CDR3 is TGTGCCAGCAGTTACTCGAGACAGGGGGATTCACCCCTCCACTTT. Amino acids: CASSYSRQGDSPLHF.